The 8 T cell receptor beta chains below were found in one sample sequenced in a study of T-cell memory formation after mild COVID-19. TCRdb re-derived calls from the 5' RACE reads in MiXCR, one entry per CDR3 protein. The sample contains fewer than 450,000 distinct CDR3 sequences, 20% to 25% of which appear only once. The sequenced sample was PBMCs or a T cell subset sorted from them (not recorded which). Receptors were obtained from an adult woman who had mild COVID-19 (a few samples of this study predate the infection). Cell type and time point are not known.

The CDR3 loop is CATSDWGGEAFF. CDR3 in DNA: TGTGCCACCAGTGATTGGGGCGGTGAAGCTTTCTTT. This sequence joins TRBV24-1 and TRBJ1-1; tentatively, D is TRBD1 (5 bases). The V gene lost 2 bases and the J gene lost 7 bases, with 7 bases spanning the gap. The CDR3 loop spans 12 amino acids. CDR1 and CDR2 from the germline V gene are KGHDR and SFDVKD.

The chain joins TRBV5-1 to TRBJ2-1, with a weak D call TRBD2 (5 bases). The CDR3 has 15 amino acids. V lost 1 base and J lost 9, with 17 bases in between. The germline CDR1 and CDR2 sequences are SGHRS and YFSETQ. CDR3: CASSLPIGLAGEQFF. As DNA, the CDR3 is TGCGCCAGCAGCTTGCCGATCGGACTTGCGGGTGAGCAGTTCTTC.

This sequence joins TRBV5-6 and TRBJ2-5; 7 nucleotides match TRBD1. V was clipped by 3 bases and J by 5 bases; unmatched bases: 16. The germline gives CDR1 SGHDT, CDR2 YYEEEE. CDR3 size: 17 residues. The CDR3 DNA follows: TGTGCCAGCAGCTCAGCCCCGATGGGACAGATGTGGGAGACCCAGTACTTC. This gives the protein CASSSAPMGQMWETQYF.

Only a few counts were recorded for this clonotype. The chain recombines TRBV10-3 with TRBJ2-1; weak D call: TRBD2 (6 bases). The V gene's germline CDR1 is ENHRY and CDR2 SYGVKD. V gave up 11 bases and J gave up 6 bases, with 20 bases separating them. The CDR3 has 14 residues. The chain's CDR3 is CAAGTVGTANEQFF. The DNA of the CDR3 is TGTGCCGCGGGGACTGTGGGGACGGCCAATGAGCAGTTCTTC.

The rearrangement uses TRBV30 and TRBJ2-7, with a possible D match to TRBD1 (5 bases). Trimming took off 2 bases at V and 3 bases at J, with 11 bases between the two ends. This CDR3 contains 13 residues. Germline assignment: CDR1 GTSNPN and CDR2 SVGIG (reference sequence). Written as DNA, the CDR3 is TGTGCCTGGAGTCACGGACATAACTACGAGCAGTACTTC. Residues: CAWSHGHNYEQYF.

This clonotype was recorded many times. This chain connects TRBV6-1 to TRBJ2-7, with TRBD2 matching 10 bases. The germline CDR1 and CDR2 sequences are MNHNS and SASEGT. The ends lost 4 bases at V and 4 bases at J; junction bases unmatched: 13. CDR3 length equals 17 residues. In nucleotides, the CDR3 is TGTGCCAGCAGTGCCCGAACGACTAGCGGGCCTCGGTACGAGCAGTACTTC. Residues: CASSARTTSGPRYEQYF.

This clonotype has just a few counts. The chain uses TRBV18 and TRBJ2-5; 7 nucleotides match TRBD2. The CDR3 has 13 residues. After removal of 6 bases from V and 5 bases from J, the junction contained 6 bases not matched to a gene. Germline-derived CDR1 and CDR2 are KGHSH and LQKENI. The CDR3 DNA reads TGTGCCAGCTCGCCCGGGACTATGGAGACCCAGTACTTC. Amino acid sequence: CASSPGTMETQYF.

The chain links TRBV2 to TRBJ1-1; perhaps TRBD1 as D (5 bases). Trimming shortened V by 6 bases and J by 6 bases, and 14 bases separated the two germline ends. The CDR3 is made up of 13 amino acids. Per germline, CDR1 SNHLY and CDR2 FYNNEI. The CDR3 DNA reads TGTGCCAGCAGAAGTACTGGGGGGGCTGAAGCTTTCTTT. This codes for CASRSTGGAEAFF.